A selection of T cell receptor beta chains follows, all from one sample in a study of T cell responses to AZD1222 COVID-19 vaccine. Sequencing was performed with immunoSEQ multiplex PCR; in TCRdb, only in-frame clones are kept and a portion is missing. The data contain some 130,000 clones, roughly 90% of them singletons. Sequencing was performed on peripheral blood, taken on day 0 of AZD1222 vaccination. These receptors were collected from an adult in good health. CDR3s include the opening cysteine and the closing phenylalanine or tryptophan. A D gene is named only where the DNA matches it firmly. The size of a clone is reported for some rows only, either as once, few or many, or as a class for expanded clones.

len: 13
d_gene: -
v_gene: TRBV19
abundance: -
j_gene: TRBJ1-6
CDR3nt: TGTGCCGTCTCGGGACGAGGTAATTCACCCCTCCACTTT
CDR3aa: CAVSGRGNSPLHF

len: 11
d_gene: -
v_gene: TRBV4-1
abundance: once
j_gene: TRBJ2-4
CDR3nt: TGCGCCAGCAGCCAGGAAAACATTCAGTACTTC
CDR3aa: CASSQENIQYF

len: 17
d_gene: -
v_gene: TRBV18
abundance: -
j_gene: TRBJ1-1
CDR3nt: TGTGCCAGCTCACCGGGCGGCAGCCCTTATCTGAACACTGAAGCTTTCTTT
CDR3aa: CASSPGGSPYLNTEAFF

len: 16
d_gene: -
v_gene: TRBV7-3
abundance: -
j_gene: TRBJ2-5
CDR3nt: TGTGCCAGCAGCTTAAACCCATGGGGCGGTCAAGAGACCCAGTACTTC
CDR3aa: CASSLNPWGGQETQYF

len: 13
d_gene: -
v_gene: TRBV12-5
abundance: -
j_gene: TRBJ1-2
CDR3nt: TGTGCTAGTGGTCCTCCAGAGGAACGTGGCTACACCTTC
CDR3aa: CASGPPEERGYTF

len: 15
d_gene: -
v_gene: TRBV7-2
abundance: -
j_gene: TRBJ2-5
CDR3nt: TGTGCCAGCAGCTACCGGTCAGGGTTCCAAGAGACCCAGTACTTC
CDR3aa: CASSYRSGFQETQYF

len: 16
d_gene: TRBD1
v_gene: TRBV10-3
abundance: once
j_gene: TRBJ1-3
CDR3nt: TGTGCCATCAGTGATCTTACAGGGGCCTCGGGAAACACCATATATTTT
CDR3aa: CAISDLTGASGNTIYF

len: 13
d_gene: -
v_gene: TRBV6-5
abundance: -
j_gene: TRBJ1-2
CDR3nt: TGTGCCAGCAGCTACAAAAGGGACTATGGCTACACCTTC
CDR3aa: CASSYKRDYGYTF

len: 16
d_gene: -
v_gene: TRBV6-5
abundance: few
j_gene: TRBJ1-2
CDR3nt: TGTGCCAGCAGTTGGGAACCGGGCCCTTCTCATGGAGGCTACACCTTC
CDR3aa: CASSWEPGPSHGGYTF

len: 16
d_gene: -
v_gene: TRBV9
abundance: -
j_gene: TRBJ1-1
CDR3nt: TGTGCCAGCAGCGCGCCCAGGGACGGGGTGAACACTGAAGCTTTCTTT
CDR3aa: CASSAPRDGVNTEAFF

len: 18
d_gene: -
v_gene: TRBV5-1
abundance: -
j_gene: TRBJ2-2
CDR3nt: TGCGCCAGCAGCCTGCCCGCCCTCGAACTCCGGGGTCCCGGGGAGCTGTTTTTT
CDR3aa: CASSLPALELRGPGELFF

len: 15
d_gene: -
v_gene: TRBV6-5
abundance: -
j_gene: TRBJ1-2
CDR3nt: TGTGCCAGCAGTAAAACGACAGAGGGGCTCCGGGGCTACACCTTC
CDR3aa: CASSKTTEGLRGYTF

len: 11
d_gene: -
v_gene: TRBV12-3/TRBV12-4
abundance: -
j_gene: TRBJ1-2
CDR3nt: TGTGCCGTAGGAGTAAACTATGGCTACACCTTC
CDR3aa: CAVGVNYGYTF

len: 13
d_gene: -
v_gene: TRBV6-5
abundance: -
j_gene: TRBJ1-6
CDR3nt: TGTGCCAGCAGAAACAGGCAGGGCGCGGCCCTCCACTTT
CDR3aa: CASRNRQGAALHF

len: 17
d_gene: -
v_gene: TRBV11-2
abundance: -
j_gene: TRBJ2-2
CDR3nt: TGTGCCAGCAGCTTAGATTTCCAGCGGGCGAACACCGGGGAGCTGTTTTTT
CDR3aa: CASSLDFQRANTGELFF

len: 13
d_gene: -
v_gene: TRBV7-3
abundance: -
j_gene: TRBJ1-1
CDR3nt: TGTGCCAGCAGCCATCGGACCCAAGATCAAGCTTTCTTT
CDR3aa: CASSHRTQDQAFF

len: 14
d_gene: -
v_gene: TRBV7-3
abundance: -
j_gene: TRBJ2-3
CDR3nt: TGTGCCAGCAGCTCTAGGGCCGGCACAGATACGCAGTATTTT
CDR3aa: CASSSRAGTDTQYF

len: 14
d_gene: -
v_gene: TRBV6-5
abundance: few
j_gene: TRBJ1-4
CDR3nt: TGTGCCAGCCATCCTGGGGGGTCTTATGAAAAACTGTTTTTT
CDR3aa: CASHPGGSYEKLFF

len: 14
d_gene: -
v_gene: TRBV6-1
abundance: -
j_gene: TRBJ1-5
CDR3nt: TGTGCCAGCAGTGAAAAAAGATCGGGGCAGCCCCAGCATTTT
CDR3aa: CASSEKRSGQPQHF

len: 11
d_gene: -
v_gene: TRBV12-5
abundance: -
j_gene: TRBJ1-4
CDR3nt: TGTGCTAGTGGTTTGCGTGAAAAACTGTTTTTT
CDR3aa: CASGLREKLFF

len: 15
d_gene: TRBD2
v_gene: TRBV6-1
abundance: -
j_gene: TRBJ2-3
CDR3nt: TGTGCCAGCAGTGAGCGTAGCGGGGGCCGAGATACGCAGTATTTT
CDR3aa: CASSERSGGRDTQYF

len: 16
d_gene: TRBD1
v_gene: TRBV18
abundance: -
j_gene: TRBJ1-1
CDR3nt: TGTGCCAGCTCACCTAACCCGGGACAGGGTAACACTGAAGCTTTCTTT
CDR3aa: CASSPNPGQGNTEAFF

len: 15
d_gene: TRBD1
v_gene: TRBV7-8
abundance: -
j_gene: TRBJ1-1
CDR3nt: TGTGCCAGCAGCTTAAAGCGACAGGGGAACACTGAAGCTTTCTTT
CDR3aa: CASSLKRQGNTEAFF

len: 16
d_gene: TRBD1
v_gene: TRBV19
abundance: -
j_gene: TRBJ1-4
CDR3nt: TGTGCCAGTAGTCCATCCGGGACAGGGATCGGTGAAAAACTGTTTTTT
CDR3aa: CASSPSGTGIGEKLFF

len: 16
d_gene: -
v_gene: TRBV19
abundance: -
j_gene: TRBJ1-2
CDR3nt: TGTGCCAGTAGTATAGGGGGGGGCAGACGCCTATATGGCTACACCTTC
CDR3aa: CASSIGGGRRLYGYTF

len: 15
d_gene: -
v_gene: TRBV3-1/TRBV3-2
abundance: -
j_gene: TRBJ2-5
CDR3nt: TGTGCCAGCAGCCAAGACTGGGAGCAGCAAGAGACCCAGTACTTC
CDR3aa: CASSQDWEQQETQYF

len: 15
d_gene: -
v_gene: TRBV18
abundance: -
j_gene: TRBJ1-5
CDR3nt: TGTGCCAGCTCACCATCAAGGGGTAGCAATCAGCCCCAGCATTTT
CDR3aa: CASSPSRGSNQPQHF

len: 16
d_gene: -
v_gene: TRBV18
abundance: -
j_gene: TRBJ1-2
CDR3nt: TGTGCCAGCTCACTAAGCTCTCAGACAGGACTCTATGGCTACACCTTC
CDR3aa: CASSLSSQTGLYGYTF

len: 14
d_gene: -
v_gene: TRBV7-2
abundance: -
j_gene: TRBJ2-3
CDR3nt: TGTGCCAGCAGCCAGACTAGTAGCACAGATACGCAGTATTTT
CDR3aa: CASSQTSSTDTQYF

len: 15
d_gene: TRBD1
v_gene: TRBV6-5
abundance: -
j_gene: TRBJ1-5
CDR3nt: TGTGCCAGCAGACCAGGGGGCCCGGGAAATCAGCCCCAGCATTTT
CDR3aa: CASRPGGPGNQPQHF